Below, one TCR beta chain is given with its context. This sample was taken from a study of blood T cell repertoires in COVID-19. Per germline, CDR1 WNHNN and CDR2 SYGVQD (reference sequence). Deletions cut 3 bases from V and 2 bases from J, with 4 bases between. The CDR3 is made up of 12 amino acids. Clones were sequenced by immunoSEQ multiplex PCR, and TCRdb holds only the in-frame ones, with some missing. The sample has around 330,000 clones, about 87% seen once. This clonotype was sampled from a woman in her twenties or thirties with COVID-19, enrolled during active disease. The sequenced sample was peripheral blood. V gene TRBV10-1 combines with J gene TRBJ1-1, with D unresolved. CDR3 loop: CASSELNTEAFF. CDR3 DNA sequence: TGCGCCAGCAGTGAATTAAACACTGAAGCTTTCTTT.